The entry that follows covers one T cell receptor (beta chain) sequence. Its specificity is not known. The entry originates in a study of OX40 agonist ivuxolimab in advanced cancers. Looking at the study overall: Three patients had partial responses: one hepatocellular carcinoma, two cutaneous melanoma.

The table came from immunoSEQ multiplex PCR; TCRdb's copy has only in-frame clones and leaves some out. The sample lists 50,000 to 85,000 clones, less than 90% occurring once. Regarding the study as a whole: At doses 0.1 to 3.0 mg/kg, CD4+ and CD8+ clones expanded.

V was cut by 3 bases and J by 3 bases, with 9 bases left in between. The CDR3 runs 14 residues. Germline CDR1 SGHAT, CDR2 FQNNGV. Autoimmune disease history or systemic immunosuppression was exclusionary. This clonotype was sampled from an adult with an advanced solid tumor such as melanoma, head and neck, liver or kidney cancer. The specimen was CD4+ or CD8+ T cells sorted from blood, collected in a trial of the OX40 agonist ivuxolimab. The chain is built from TRBV11-2 and TRBJ1-5; D is perhaps TRBD1 (5 bases). The CDR3 DNA follows: TGTGCCAGCAGCTTGGACGGACACAATCAGCCCCAGCATTTT. Translated, it gives CASSLDGHNQPQHF.